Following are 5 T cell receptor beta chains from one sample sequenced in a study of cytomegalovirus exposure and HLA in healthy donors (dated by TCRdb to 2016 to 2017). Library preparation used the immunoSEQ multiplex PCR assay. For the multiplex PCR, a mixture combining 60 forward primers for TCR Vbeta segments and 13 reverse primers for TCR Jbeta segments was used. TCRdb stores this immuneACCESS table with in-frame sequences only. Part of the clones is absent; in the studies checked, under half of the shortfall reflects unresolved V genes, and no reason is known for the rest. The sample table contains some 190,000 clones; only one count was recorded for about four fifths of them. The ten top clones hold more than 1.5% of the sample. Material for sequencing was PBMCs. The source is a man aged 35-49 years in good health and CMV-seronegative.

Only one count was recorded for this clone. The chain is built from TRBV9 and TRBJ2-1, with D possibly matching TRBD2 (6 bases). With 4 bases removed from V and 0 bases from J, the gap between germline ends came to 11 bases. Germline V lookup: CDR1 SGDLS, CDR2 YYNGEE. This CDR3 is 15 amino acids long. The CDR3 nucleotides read TGTGCCAGCAGCACGGACGGGAGCTCCTACAATGAGCAGTTCTTC. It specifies CASSTDGSSYNEQFF. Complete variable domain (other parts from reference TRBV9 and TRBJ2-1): DSGVTQTPKHLITATGQRVTLRCSPRSGDLSVYWYQQSLDQGLQFLIQYYNGEERAKGNILERFSAQQFPDLHSELNLSSLELGDSALYFCASSTDGSSYNEQFFGPGTRLTVL.

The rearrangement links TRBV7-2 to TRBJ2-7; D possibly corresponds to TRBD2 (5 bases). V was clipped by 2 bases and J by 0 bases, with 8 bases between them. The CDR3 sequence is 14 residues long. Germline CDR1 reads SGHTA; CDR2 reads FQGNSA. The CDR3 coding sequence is TGTGCCAGCAGCTTAAGCGGAAGCTCCTACGAGCAGTACTTC. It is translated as CASSLSGSSYEQYF.

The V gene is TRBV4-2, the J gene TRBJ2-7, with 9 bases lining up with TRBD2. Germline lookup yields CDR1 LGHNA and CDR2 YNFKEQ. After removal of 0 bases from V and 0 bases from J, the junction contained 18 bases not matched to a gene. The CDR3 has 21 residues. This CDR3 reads CASSQDSLGLAFDLSSYEQYF. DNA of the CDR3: TGTGCCAGCAGCCAAGATTCCCTGGGACTAGCTTTCGACCTTAGCTCCTACGAGCAGTACTTC.

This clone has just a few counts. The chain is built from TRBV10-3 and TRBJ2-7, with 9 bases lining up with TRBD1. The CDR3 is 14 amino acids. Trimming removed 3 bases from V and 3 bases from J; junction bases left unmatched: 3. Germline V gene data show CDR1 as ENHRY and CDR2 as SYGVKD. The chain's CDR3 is CAISDGGQGYEQYF. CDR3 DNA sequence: TGTGCCATCAGTGATGGGGGACAGGGCTACGAGCAGTACTTC.

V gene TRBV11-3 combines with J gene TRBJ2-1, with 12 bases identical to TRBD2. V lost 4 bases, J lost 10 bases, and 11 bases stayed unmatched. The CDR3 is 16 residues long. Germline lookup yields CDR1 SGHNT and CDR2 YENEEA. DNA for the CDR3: TGTGCCAGCAGCTCCCTGACTAGCGGGAGACAGGGGGAGCAGTTCTTC. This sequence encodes CASSSLTSGRQGEQFF.